These T cell receptor beta chains were read from a single sample in a study of T cell repertoires in aging, cancer and after chemotherapy. TCRdb reanalysed the multiplex PCR reads using MiXCR and keeps one entry per CDR3 protein. The sample consists of nearly 11,000 distinct CDR3 sequences, roughly 45% of them appearing once. The sequenced sample was blood. These receptors originate from a human donor in good health. Each CDR3 is given with its conserved first and last residue. Fields, in order: clone size, D gene, J gene, V gene, CDR3 DNA, CDR3 protein. The D gene is left open where the match is weak. Clone size is given for some rows only: seen once, a few or many times, or a class if the clone is expanded.

clone size: .; D gene: .; J gene: TRBJ2-7; V gene: TRBV6-5; CDR3 DNA: TGTGCCAGCACAAAGCCAGGGGTATACGAGCAGTACTTC; CDR3 protein: CASTKPGVYEQYF
clone size: .; D gene: .; J gene: TRBJ2-3; V gene: TRBV6-5; CDR3 DNA: TGTGCCAGCAGAAACACAGATACGCAGTATTTT; CDR3 protein: CASRNTDTQYF
clone size: .; D gene: .; J gene: TRBJ1-2; V gene: TRBV4-1; CDR3 DNA: TGCGCCAGCAGCCGCGGGACCACGGGGGGAGGTGGCTATGGCTACACCTTC; CDR3 protein: CASSRGTTGGGGYGYTF
clone size: .; D gene: .; J gene: TRBJ1-5; V gene: TRBV20-1; CDR3 DNA: TGCAGTGCCACAGGCGCCGGTCAGCCCCAGCATTTT; CDR3 protein: CSATGAGQPQHF
clone size: few; D gene: TRBD1; J gene: TRBJ2-3; V gene: TRBV7-2; CDR3 DNA: TGTGCCAGCAGCCTGACAGGGCTAAGCACAGATACGCAGTATTTT; CDR3 protein: CASSLTGLSTDTQYF
clone size: few; D gene: .; J gene: TRBJ1-3; V gene: TRBV11-2; CDR3 DNA: TGTGCCAGCAGCTTAGTCCGACAGCCAGGAAACACCATATATTTT; CDR3 protein: CASSLVRQPGNTIYF
clone size: .; D gene: TRBD2; J gene: TRBJ2-3; V gene: TRBV7-9; CDR3 DNA: TGTGCCAGCAGCTTAGCGGCAAAAGCGGGAGGGCAAGTCAGCACAGATACGCAGTATTTT; CDR3 protein: CASSLAAKAGGQVSTDTQYF
clone size: few; D gene: .; J gene: TRBJ2-5; V gene: TRBV7-2; CDR3 DNA: TGTGCCAGCAGCTTAATAGGGGGGCAAGAGACCCAGTACTTC; CDR3 protein: CASSLIGGQETQYF
clone size: few; D gene: .; J gene: TRBJ1-5; V gene: TRBV30; CDR3 DNA: TGTGCCTGGAGTGCGGGAGACATAGGGAGCAATCAGCCCCAGCATTTT; CDR3 protein: CAWSAGDIGSNQPQHF
clone size: .; D gene: .; J gene: TRBJ2-3; V gene: TRBV6-6; CDR3 DNA: TGTGCCAGCAGTGAAACAGGGACGGATCCAGATACGCAGTATTTT; CDR3 protein: CASSETGTDPDTQYF